Reported below is one T cell receptor beta chain. Its target is unknown. The data originate from a study of cytomegalovirus exposure and HLA in healthy donors. Across the whole study: Most donors, 70% to 85% of more than 300 genotyped, fell in the Caucasian-associated ancestry cluster. Study results and caveats: Earlier analysis looked at TCR beta V segments, and most were productive about 87% or about 30% of the time. Rarity held for most TCR sequences, but there were some public TCRs that occurred in many donors. Later examination showed HLA-associated TCR beta chains had greater clonal expansion than equally common others.

PCR amplification relied on 60 Vbeta primers (plus 13 Jbeta primers). Measured with immunoSEQ multiplex PCR; TCRdb has only the in-frame clones, and not every one. Of some 150,000 clones in the sample, roughly 80% were seen once. V was cut by 2 bases and J by 3 bases, with 10 bases left in between. Germline CDR1 SEHNR, CDR2 FQNEAQ (reference sequence). This CDR3 is built from 14 residues. Sequencing was done on a sample of PBMCs. The TCR was taken from a woman aged 18 to 35 in good health and CMV-seronegative. The chain employs TRBV7-9 and TRBJ1-1, with D maybe TRBD1 (5 bases). CDR3 DNA: TGTGCCAGCAGCTTAAAGGGGTGGGACACTGAAGCTTTCTTT. Its translation is CASSLKGWDTEAFF.